This T cell receptor (beta chain) was documented in a study of blood T cell repertoires in COVID-19 (dated by TCRdb to the early 2020s). Study-level background: Samples from collaborators originated in the United States, Italy and Spain and spanned both the acute and convalescent phases of COVID-19. The material from the prospective study consisted of cDNA or gDNA derived from T cells, B-cell-depleted T cells, or PBMCs. Deeply sampled blood TCRbeta repertoires from subjects exposed to, actively infected with, or recovered from COVID-19 were included in the dataset. The repertoires were released in a freely available public database meant as a resource for research on the immune response to SARS-CoV-2. Samples came from the ongoing ImmuneRACE study (first 160 participants) plus 1,254 subjects from 6 global collaborators. Nearly every sample came with metadata listing a de-identified subject ID, COVID-19 status, age in years and sex. Where available, HLA class I and class II types were taken from metadata supplied by the sample provider and were not determined by assay-based typing. Summary of the overall study and its limitations: The quantity of clinical and demographic metadata differed by source and by participant and was supplied without curation.

The germline V gene gives CDR1 as KGHSH and CDR2 as LQKENI. V has 5 bases trimmed and J has 5 bases trimmed; junction bases matching no gene number 4. CDR3 length: 13 amino acids, cysteine to phenylalanine. Only the CDR3 portion is preserved as DNA: 39 bases, with reading frame beginning at the first base. One collaborating source in Seattle enrolled patients while the patients were actively infected and followed the patients over time throughout the course of disease. The collaborating institutions used their own protocols to collect whole blood in K2EDTA tubes. Collaborator samples were shipped for TCRbeta analysis as frozen whole blood, isolated PBMCs, or DNA extracted from either sample type. To note about this clone: Which antigen it targets is not known. No qualities accompany the bases; no much larger clone lies one base away.

TCRbeta CDR3 regions were amplified from genomic DNA by means of the immunoSEQ Assay, a bias-controlled multiplex PCR. Regarding the original processing steps: The number of nucleated cells in each sample was estimated by amplification of reference gene primers within the assay. To quantify the absolute abundance of each unique TCRbeta CDR3 rearrangement, sequence reads were collapsed and filtered. For each sample, productive Simpson clonality was calculated by taking the square root of Simpson's diversity index across productive rearrangements. The immuneACCESS repertoire file appears here via TCRdb, limited to in-frame rearrangements. These files lack a portion of the clones; in checked studies, under half of the deficit traces to unresolved V genes, and the cause of the others is not known. V, J and clone size are taken as reported in that table, and D and trimming were inferred from the DNA itself. Here the sample has roughly 280,000 clones; around 87% occur a single time. The ten biggest clones cover roughly 4.9% of the sample.

Rearrangement joined TRBV18 to TRBJ2-7; TRBD1 aligns with 9 central bases. Sample: peripheral blood. The receptor was derived from a woman aged 55-69 years with COVID-19, enrolled during active disease. CDR3 region: CASSTRQGDEQYF. The DNA sequence follows: TGTGCCAGCTCAACACGACAGGGGGACGAGCAGTACTTC.